These T cell receptor beta chains were read from a single sample in a study of T cell repertoires in cytomegalovirus infection. One entry per CDR3 protein, called by TCRdb with MiXCR from the reads. The sample lists roughly 150,000 distinct CDR3 sequences; roughly 15% were seen once. The source material was CD8+ T cells from PBMCs. These receptors were taken from a human donor in good health (CMV status not recorded). Some clones in this sample may be carry-over from other donors' samples. Both conserved end residues are part of each CDR3. Each record gives: clone size, D gene, V gene, J gene, CDR3 protein, CDR3 DNA. A D gene is named only where the DNA matches it firmly. For some rows the clone size is stated as once, few or many, or as a class when expanded; others skip it.

abundance: once
d_gene: .
v_gene: TRBV2
j_gene: TRBJ2-7
CDR3aa: CASTEATVSSYEQYF
CDR3nt: TGTGCCAGCACCGAGGCGACGGTGAGCTCCTACGAGCAGTACTTC

abundance: many
d_gene: .
v_gene: TRBV7-9
j_gene: TRBJ1-6
CDR3aa: CASSSDSHPDSPLHF
CDR3nt: TGTGCCAGCAGCTCAGACAGTCACCCAGATTCACCCCTCCACTTT

abundance: few
d_gene: .
v_gene: TRBV2
j_gene: TRBJ1-1
CDR3aa: CASSVPGFEAFF
CDR3nt: TGTGCCAGCAGTGTCCCAGGGTTTGAAGCTTTCTTT

abundance: .
d_gene: TRBD1
v_gene: TRBV12-3/TRBV12-4
j_gene: TRBJ1-2
CDR3aa: CASAGTGFGYTF
CDR3nt: TGTGCCAGTGCCGGGACAGGGTTTGGCTACACCTTC

abundance: few
d_gene: .
v_gene: TRBV19
j_gene: TRBJ2-5
CDR3aa: CATRRRGGETQYF
CDR3nt: TGTGCCACCCGACGACGAGGGGGGGAGACCCAGTACTTC

abundance: few
d_gene: .
v_gene: TRBV28
j_gene: TRBJ2-3
CDR3aa: CASSLESTSTDTQYF
CDR3nt: TGTGCCAGCAGTTTAGAGTCTACTAGCACAGATACGCAGTATTTT

abundance: .
d_gene: .
v_gene: TRBV7-2
j_gene: TRBJ2-1
CDR3aa: CASSLRPYNEQFF
CDR3nt: TGTGCCAGCAGCTTACGCCCTTACAATGAGCAGTTCTTC

abundance: few
d_gene: .
v_gene: TRBV5-1
j_gene: TRBJ2-2
CDR3aa: CASTRAGERAGELFF
CDR3nt: TGCGCCAGCACAAGAGCGGGTGAGAGGGCCGGGGAGCTGTTTTTT

abundance: many
d_gene: .
v_gene: TRBV7-2
j_gene: TRBJ1-1
CDR3aa: CASSHTGSTEAFF
CDR3nt: TGTGCCAGCAGCCATACAGGGTCAACTGAAGCTTTCTTT

abundance: few
d_gene: .
v_gene: TRBV5-6
j_gene: TRBJ1-4
CDR3aa: CASSPRTHEKLFF
CDR3nt: TGTGCCAGCAGCCCTCGGACGCATGAAAAACTGTTTTTT

abundance: few
d_gene: .
v_gene: TRBV5-4
j_gene: TRBJ1-1
CDR3aa: CASSLRGYTEAFF
CDR3nt: TGTGCCAGCAGCTTAAGGGGGTACACTGAAGCTTTCTTT

abundance: .
d_gene: .
v_gene: TRBV7-2
j_gene: TRBJ1-5
CDR3aa: CASSPGTTYSNQPQHF
CDR3nt: TGTGCCAGCAGCCCCGGGACAACCTATAGCAATCAGCCCCAGCATTTT

abundance: few
d_gene: .
v_gene: TRBV7-9
j_gene: TRBJ1-1
CDR3aa: CASSLGPQGTEAFF
CDR3nt: TGTGCCAGCAGCTTGGGTCCCCAAGGGACTGAAGCTTTCTTT

abundance: few
d_gene: TRBD1
v_gene: TRBV28
j_gene: TRBJ2-3
CDR3aa: CASSLIDRATQYF
CDR3nt: TGTGCCAGCAGCCTTATCGACAGGGCTACGCAGTATTTT

abundance: .
d_gene: TRBD2
v_gene: TRBV6-8
j_gene: TRBJ2-1
CDR3aa: CASSGGASGYNEQFF
CDR3nt: TGTGCCAGCAGTGGGGGAGCTAGCGGATACAATGAGCAGTTCTTC

abundance: few
d_gene: TRBD2
v_gene: TRBV7-8
j_gene: TRBJ2-7
CDR3aa: CASRSTPGLALRDVSYEQYF
CDR3nt: TGTGCCAGCAGATCCACCCCGGGACTAGCACTTCGGGATGTCTCCTACGAGCAGTACTTC

abundance: .
d_gene: TRBD2
v_gene: TRBV6-2/TRBV6-3
j_gene: TRBJ2-7
CDR3aa: CASSSGLAGVEEQYF
CDR3nt: TGTGCCAGCAGTTCCGGACTAGCGGGAGTCGAGGAGCAGTACTTC

abundance: .
d_gene: .
v_gene: TRBV6-5
j_gene: TRBJ2-1
CDR3aa: CARSLGDSYYNEQFF
CDR3nt: TGTGCCCGCAGCCTAGGCGACTCTTATTACAATGAGCAGTTCTTC

abundance: many
d_gene: TRBD2
v_gene: TRBV6-4
j_gene: TRBJ2-1
CDR3aa: CASSRTSGGFGEQFF
CDR3nt: TGTGCCAGCAGTAGAACTAGCGGGGGTTTTGGTGAGCAGTTCTTC

abundance: .
d_gene: .
v_gene: TRBV11-3
j_gene: TRBJ2-1
CDR3aa: CASSLGGFAEYNEQFF
CDR3nt: TGTGCCAGCAGCTTAGGTGGCTTCGCCGAATACAATGAGCAGTTCTTC

abundance: .
d_gene: TRBD2
v_gene: TRBV7-9
j_gene: TRBJ2-1
CDR3aa: CASSFLAGDGRNEQFF
CDR3nt: TGTGCCAGCAGCTTTTTAGCGGGAGACGGTAGGAATGAGCAGTTCTTC

abundance: few
d_gene: TRBD1
v_gene: TRBV27
j_gene: TRBJ2-7
CDR3aa: CASSLGTGGWEQYF
CDR3nt: TGTGCCAGCAGTTTAGGTACAGGGGGGTGGGAGCAGTACTTC

abundance: few
d_gene: .
v_gene: TRBV14
j_gene: TRBJ2-7
CDR3aa: CASSQKTGKGYEQYF
CDR3nt: TGTGCCAGCAGCCAAAAAACGGGGAAGGGCTACGAGCAGTACTTC

abundance: few
d_gene: .
v_gene: TRBV7-4
j_gene: TRBJ1-4
CDR3aa: CASSPILGKGGFNEKLFF
CDR3nt: TGTGCCAGCAGCCCCATCCTGGGAAAGGGAGGGTTCAATGAAAAACTGTTTTTT

abundance: .
d_gene: .
v_gene: TRBV28
j_gene: TRBJ2-7
CDR3aa: CASSLGRDLVCEQYF
CDR3nt: TGTGCCAGCAGTTTAGGCCGGGACTTGGTATGCGAGCAGTACTTC

abundance: many
d_gene: .
v_gene: TRBV28
j_gene: TRBJ2-2
CDR3aa: CASSSGYVSGELFF
CDR3nt: TGTGCCAGCAGTTCCGGATATGTCTCCGGGGAGCTGTTTTTT

abundance: .
d_gene: .
v_gene: TRBV6-1
j_gene: TRBJ1-2
CDR3aa: CASSSSGSDYGYTF
CDR3nt: TGTGCCAGCAGTAGCTCAGGGTCTGACTATGGCTACACCTTC

abundance: .
d_gene: .
v_gene: TRBV29-1
j_gene: TRBJ2-2
CDR3aa: CSVEDSDHGVWAGELFF
CDR3nt: TGCAGCGTTGAAGATTCTGACCACGGGGTTTGGGCCGGGGAGCTGTTTTTT

abundance: few
d_gene: .
v_gene: TRBV7-2
j_gene: TRBJ1-5
CDR3aa: CASSLQGTFWPQHF
CDR3nt: TGTGCCAGCAGCTTGCAGGGAACCTTTTGGCCCCAGCATTTT

abundance: .
d_gene: TRBD1
v_gene: TRBV7-2
j_gene: TRBJ2-4
CDR3aa: CASSFRTGGDIQYF
CDR3nt: TGTGCCAGCAGCTTTAGGACAGGGGGGGACATTCAGTACTTC

abundance: .
d_gene: .
v_gene: TRBV14
j_gene: TRBJ2-5
CDR3aa: CASSQEEGAQETQYF
CDR3nt: TGTGCCAGCAGCCAAGAGGAGGGGGCCCAAGAGACCCAGTACTTC

abundance: few
d_gene: .
v_gene: TRBV19
j_gene: TRBJ2-1
CDR3aa: CASSISSQRHEQFF
CDR3nt: TGTGCCAGTAGTATAAGCAGCCAGAGGCATGAGCAGTTCTTC

abundance: few
d_gene: .
v_gene: TRBV28
j_gene: TRBJ2-2
CDR3aa: CASSLGLAHTGELFF
CDR3nt: TGTGCCAGCAGTTTGGGCCTAGCCCACACCGGGGAGCTGTTTTTT

abundance: few
d_gene: TRBD2
v_gene: TRBV7-4
j_gene: TRBJ2-5
CDR3aa: CASSPPGLGASETQYF
CDR3nt: TGTGCCAGCAGTCCTCCCGGACTAGGAGCATCAGAGACCCAGTACTTC

abundance: few
d_gene: .
v_gene: TRBV11-2
j_gene: TRBJ1-4
CDR3aa: CASSQPSGRGNEKLFF
CDR3nt: TGTGCCAGCAGTCAACCATCAGGCAGGGGAAATGAAAAACTGTTTTTT

abundance: .
d_gene: .
v_gene: TRBV28
j_gene: TRBJ2-3
CDR3aa: CATLPSGYRKDTQYF
CDR3nt: TGTGCCACCTTACCTTCAGGGTACAGGAAAGATACGCAGTATTTT

abundance: few
d_gene: .
v_gene: TRBV7-2
j_gene: TRBJ1-1
CDR3aa: CASSLVSGGEAFF
CDR3nt: TGTGCCAGCAGCTTAGTTTCCGGGGGCGAAGCTTTCTTT

abundance: .
d_gene: .
v_gene: TRBV9
j_gene: TRBJ1-1
CDR3aa: CASNGGPLNTEAFF
CDR3nt: TGTGCCAGCAACGGTGGGCCTTTGAACACTGAAGCTTTCTTT

abundance: .
d_gene: .
v_gene: TRBV6-6
j_gene: TRBJ1-1
CDR3aa: CASTLTPTVEAFF
CDR3nt: TGTGCCAGCACCTTAACACCCACCGTTGAAGCTTTCTTT

abundance: few
d_gene: .
v_gene: TRBV7-3
j_gene: TRBJ1-1
CDR3aa: CASSFEEATEAFF
CDR3nt: TGTGCCAGCAGCTTTGAAGAGGCCACTGAAGCTTTCTTT